This paragraph reports one T cell receptor (beta chain). This receptor's antigen is unknown. Nothing much larger sits one base from this clone, and base qualities are not available. The sample belongs to a study of shared clonotypes between healthy human individuals (dated by TCRdb to 2020 to 2022). The study in broad terms: A couple of women and a few men aged 18 to 49 years were included in the cohort. Per donor, three plates each were used for CD4 naive and CD4 memory, two for CD8 naive, and one for CD8 memory. To estimate repertoire size and how much clonotypes are shared between individuals, the study performed deep sequencing of blood TCR repertoires from a few healthy adults. Different laboratories and diverse techniques were used to prepare libraries and sequence TCR repertoires, to increase sequencing depth and limit assay-specific biases. Per donor, leukapheresis produced somewhere between about 0.8 and 9 billion PBMCs.

Findings and caveats that apply to the study as a whole: The small number of donors limited the genetic and exposure-history diversity represented. Even with the large sequencing depth, rarefaction of the sorted-subset datasets indicated that sequencing was incomplete. Compared with non-shared clonotypes, clonotypes shared by all four sorted-subset donors had higher generation probabilities. Pairwise subsampling led to the expectation that sequencing depth would affect the degree of clonotype sharing among donors. Naive subsets generally had larger estimated clonotype richness than memory subsets did. About 5% of naive CD4, 3% to 3.5% of naive CD8, 2.3% of memory CD4, and approximately 0.4% of memory CD8 clonotypes were shared across a few donors. Sampling was limited to blood, and TCR repertoires in tissue likely differ from TCR repertoires in blood.

Using the deep immunoSEQ assay, multiplex PCR amplified TCR CDR3 regions from genomic DNA. Extracted genomic DNA from each cell subset was spread evenly across all wells of several immunoSEQ 96-well plates, with each plate serving as a replicate. For sorted subsets, roughly 200 ng genomic DNA, equal to about 30,000 T cell genomes, was loaded into each replicate PCR. Purified libraries were quantified with a Qubit 3.0 fluorometer, sized on a Bioanalyzer 2100, and re-quantified with the KAPA Library Quantification kit. Every immunoSEQ 96-well plate was sequenced on a separate single-read 150-cycle Illumina NextSeq 550 flow cell. The study's processing was this. Because only junctional sequences without quality scores were contained in the immunoSEQ output, filtering matching that applied to full-length reads could not be performed. Sequences were annotated with PyIR, a Python wrapper for IgBLAST v1.9, using IMGT germline references to assign V/J genes and CDR3. Reads with weak V/J assignments (E-value above 1e-6), missing CDR3, stop codons, out-of-frame junctions, or ambiguous translated residues were removed. A V3J clonotype was defined by an identical inferred V gene, J gene, and CDR3 amino acid sequence. Percentage overlap between repertoires was computed as shared unique clonotypes divided by the size of the smaller repertoire. RTK rarefaction, the Chao1 estimator, and Recon v2.1 estimates of unobserved clonotypes were used to assess repertoire richness. OLGA was used to compute generation probabilities for all TCRbeta clonotypes that the gDNA method yielded from a few donors. TCRdb took over this immuneACCESS table, retaining in-frame rearrangements with V and J assigned. Such tables are incomplete; in checked studies, under half of the missing clones stem from an unresolved V gene, and the remainder is unexplained. V, J and clone size derive from that table, while D and trimming were established from the DNA sequence. This sample has 2 million to 2.5 million clones in its table, and under 95% of those were observed once. The ten largest clonotypes hold 0.36% of the sample.

Per the germline V gene, MGHDK is the CDR1 and SYGVNS is the CDR2. The CDR3, from cysteine to phenylalanine, totals 13 residues. The DNA shown is the 39-base CDR3, in frame from base 1. At the junction V is shortened by 4 bases and J by 2 bases, with 9 bases in between. Donors were healthy HIV-negative adults with no recently reported acute infections or vaccinations. Every donor was a Caucasian adult residing in Nashville, Tennessee, USA. Magnetic negative selection was used to enrich CD4+ T cells, after which naive cells were positively selected on CD45RA and the negative fraction became the memory subset. Blood was collected by leukapheresis, and PBMCs were isolated by Ficoll-Histopaque density gradient centrifugation and then cryopreserved in liquid nitrogen vapor phase. Analytical flow cytometry was used to check the purity and quantity of every magnetically sorted T cell population. Genomic DNA was isolated from each sorted fraction and quantified by UV absorbance on a Nanodrop 2000c.

The clonotype was recovered from a man younger than 35 in good health. Some clones in this sample may be carry-over from other donors' samples. The sample was naive CD4+ T cells from PBMCs. Per the publication, the cell subset or site label means: CD45RA+ positively selected. The chain employs TRBV25-1 and TRBJ2-7; the D gene identity is not certain. Here the CDR3 is given as CASSAGPPYEQYF. DNA sequence: TGTGCCAGCAGTGCTGGGCCCCCCTACGAGCAGTACTTC.